Listed below are T cell receptor beta chains from one sample, sequenced in a study of beta chain features in type 1 diabetes. Profiled with immunoSEQ multiplex PCR; TCRdb holds only in-frame clones, not every one. This table has approximately 44,000 clones, around 50% appearing once. Sample: Tregs from blood. The receptors were sampled from a woman younger than 35 in good health. Both conserved end residues are part of each CDR3. Each record gives: J gene, clone size, V gene, D gene, CDR3 protein, CDR3 DNA. D genes are given only for firm matches. The size entry is marked missing in some rows and otherwise reads once, few, many or a size class.

j_call: TRBJ2-7; clone_size: NA; v_call: TRBV6-5; d_call: TRBD2; cdr3_aa: CATGGVRYEQYF; cdr3_nt: TGTGCCACGGGAGGGGTCCGCTACGAGCAGTACTTC
j_call: TRBJ2-1; clone_size: NA; v_call: TRBV5-1; d_call: TRBD1; cdr3_aa: CASSNLGQTYNEQFF; cdr3_nt: TGCGCCAGCAGCAACCTGGGACAGACTTACAATGAGCAGTTCTTC
j_call: TRBJ2-4; clone_size: NA; v_call: TRBV18; d_call: TRBD2; cdr3_aa: CASSPRVTGLSAKNIQYF; cdr3_nt: TGTGCCAGCTCACCACGAGTCACGGGACTATCAGCCAAAAACATTCAGTACTTC
j_call: TRBJ2-1; clone_size: NA; v_call: TRBV5-6; d_call: NA; cdr3_aa: CASSFRYNEQFF; cdr3_nt: TGTGCCAGCAGCTTTCGTTACAATGAGCAGTTCTTC
j_call: TRBJ2-3; clone_size: NA; v_call: TRBV5-1; d_call: TRBD2; cdr3_aa: CASSLRLAGAGGTQYF; cdr3_nt: TGCGCCAGCAGCTTAAGACTAGCGGGAGCGGGGGGAACGCAGTATTTT
j_call: TRBJ2-7; clone_size: NA; v_call: TRBV5-4; d_call: TRBD1; cdr3_aa: CASSLNRGQEEQYF; cdr3_nt: TGTGCCAGCAGCTTAAACAGGGGGCAGGAGGAGCAGTACTTC
j_call: TRBJ1-2; clone_size: NA; v_call: TRBV6-6; d_call: NA; cdr3_aa: CASSSREGYGYTF; cdr3_nt: TGTGCCAGCAGTTCCAGGGAAGGCTATGGCTACACCTTC
j_call: TRBJ2-7; clone_size: NA; v_call: TRBV11-2; d_call: TRBD1; cdr3_aa: CASSLHWDRGLPEQYF; cdr3_nt: TGTGCCAGCAGCTTACATTGGGACAGGGGGCTGCCCGAGCAGTACTTC
j_call: TRBJ2-7; clone_size: NA; v_call: TRBV7-9; d_call: NA; cdr3_aa: CASSPRRDSYEQYF; cdr3_nt: TGTGCCAGCAGCCCCCGACGGGACTCCTACGAGCAGTACTTC
j_call: TRBJ2-5; clone_size: NA; v_call: TRBV29-1; d_call: TRBD1; cdr3_aa: CSGAKSTGAQETQYF; cdr3_nt: TGCAGCGGCGCGAAGTCGACAGGGGCGCAAGAGACCCAGTACTTC
j_call: TRBJ2-5; clone_size: NA; v_call: TRBV27; d_call: TRBD1; cdr3_aa: CASKVRGTGKNQETQYF; cdr3_nt: TGTGCCAGCAAAGTTCGAGGGACAGGGAAAAACCAAGAGACCCAGTACTTC
j_call: TRBJ2-5; clone_size: NA; v_call: TRBV30; d_call: TRBD1; cdr3_aa: CAWERTGLQETQYF; cdr3_nt: TGTGCCTGGGAGCGGACAGGACTCCAAGAGACCCAGTACTTC
j_call: TRBJ2-5; clone_size: NA; v_call: TRBV6-1; d_call: TRBD1; cdr3_aa: CASSDRGNQETQYF; cdr3_nt: TGTGCCAGCAGTGACAGGGGGAACCAAGAGACCCAGTACTTC
j_call: TRBJ2-5; clone_size: NA; v_call: TRBV7-2; d_call: NA; cdr3_aa: CASSLQNQETQYF; cdr3_nt: TGTGCCAGCAGCTTGCAGAACCAAGAGACCCAGTACTTC
j_call: TRBJ2-1; clone_size: NA; v_call: TRBV7-8; d_call: TRBD2; cdr3_aa: CASSEGLAGNEQFF; cdr3_nt: TGTGCCAGCAGCGAAGGACTAGCGGGCAATGAGCAGTTCTTC
j_call: TRBJ2-1; clone_size: few; v_call: TRBV5-4; d_call: TRBD2; cdr3_aa: CASSSTSGSVVNEQFF; cdr3_nt: TGTGCCAGCAGCTCGACTAGCGGGAGCGTTGTCAATGAGCAGTTCTTC
j_call: TRBJ2-2; clone_size: few; v_call: TRBV4-1; d_call: NA; cdr3_aa: CASSQDPVTRNTGELFF; cdr3_nt: TGCGCCAGCAGCCAAGATCCCGTGACAAGGAACACCGGGGAGCTGTTTTTT
j_call: TRBJ2-7; clone_size: few; v_call: TRBV28; d_call: NA; cdr3_aa: CASSPILGREAYEQYF; cdr3_nt: TGTGCCAGCAGTCCCATATTGGGCAGGGAGGCCTACGAGCAGTACTTC
j_call: TRBJ2-1; clone_size: NA; v_call: TRBV11-2; d_call: TRBD1; cdr3_aa: CASSLDWGQSFREQFF; cdr3_nt: TGTGCCAGCAGCTTAGATTGGGGACAGAGCTTTAGGGAGCAGTTCTTC
j_call: TRBJ2-1; clone_size: few; v_call: TRBV18; d_call: TRBD1; cdr3_aa: CASSPGTEDEQFF; cdr3_nt: TGTGCCAGCTCACCCGGGACAGAAGATGAGCAGTTCTTC
j_call: TRBJ1-6; clone_size: few; v_call: TRBV10-2; d_call: TRBD1; cdr3_aa: CASSGEGGRSPLHF; cdr3_nt: TGCGCCAGCAGTGGGGAAGGGGGCCGTTCACCCCTCCACTTT
j_call: TRBJ2-3; clone_size: NA; v_call: TRBV28; d_call: NA; cdr3_aa: CASSPGGGTDTQYF; cdr3_nt: TGTGCCAGCAGTCCTGGAGGGGGCACAGATACGCAGTATTTT
j_call: TRBJ2-1; clone_size: NA; v_call: TRBV29-1; d_call: TRBD1; cdr3_aa: CSARTGLNEQFF; cdr3_nt: TGCAGCGCTAGGACAGGGTTGAATGAGCAGTTCTTC
j_call: TRBJ2-7; clone_size: NA; v_call: TRBV6-1; d_call: TRBD2; cdr3_aa: CASIDSGRIHEQYF; cdr3_nt: TGTGCCAGCATAGATAGCGGGAGAATCCACGAGCAGTACTTC
j_call: TRBJ1-1; clone_size: NA; v_call: TRBV7-3; d_call: TRBD1; cdr3_aa: CASSLKTGWTEAFF; cdr3_nt: TGTGCCAGCAGCTTAAAGACAGGGTGGACTGAAGCTTTCTTT
j_call: TRBJ2-1; clone_size: NA; v_call: TRBV5-1; d_call: TRBD1; cdr3_aa: CASRYDRVNEQFF; cdr3_nt: TGCGCCAGCAGATACGACAGGGTCAATGAGCAGTTCTTC
j_call: TRBJ1-6; clone_size: NA; v_call: TRBV7-8; d_call: NA; cdr3_aa: CASSPGQSNSPLHF; cdr3_nt: TGTGCCAGCAGCCCAGGACAGAGTAATTCACCCCTCCACTTT
j_call: TRBJ1-2; clone_size: NA; v_call: TRBV7-2; d_call: NA; cdr3_aa: CASSRIGAGEGYGYTF; cdr3_nt: TGTGCCAGCAGTCGAATAGGGGCAGGGGAGGGCTATGGCTACACCTTC
j_call: TRBJ1-3; clone_size: NA; v_call: TRBV30; d_call: NA; cdr3_aa: CAWSLTDRPNTIYF; cdr3_nt: TGTGCCTGGAGTCTAACAGACCGTCCAAACACCATATATTTT
j_call: TRBJ2-5; clone_size: NA; v_call: TRBV7-2; d_call: TRBD1; cdr3_aa: CASSRQGDGGEQYF; cdr3_nt: TGTGCCAGCAGTCGACAGGGGGATGGGGGGGAGCAGTACTTC
j_call: TRBJ2-7; clone_size: few; v_call: TRBV10-1; d_call: NA; cdr3_aa: CASSESPTYEQYF; cdr3_nt: TGCGCCAGCAGTGAGTCTCCAACCTACGAGCAGTACTTC
j_call: TRBJ1-2; clone_size: NA; v_call: TRBV7-8; d_call: NA; cdr3_aa: CASSPLRLRQGGYGYTF; cdr3_nt: TGTGCCAGCAGCCCCCTGCGGCTAAGGCAGGGCGGCTATGGCTACACCTTC
j_call: TRBJ1-1; clone_size: NA; v_call: TRBV19; d_call: TRBD1; cdr3_aa: CASSITGERAFF; cdr3_nt: TGTGCCAGTAGTATTACAGGGGAGAGGGCTTTCTTT
j_call: TRBJ2-1; clone_size: NA; v_call: TRBV5-1; d_call: TRBD2; cdr3_aa: CASSSLAGDWTGEQFF; cdr3_nt: TGCGCCAGCAGCTCCTTAGCGGGGGATTGGACAGGTGAGCAGTTCTTC
j_call: TRBJ2-5; clone_size: NA; v_call: TRBV7-2; d_call: TRBD1; cdr3_aa: CASSEDRVKETQYF; cdr3_nt: TGTGCCAGCAGCGAGGACAGGGTCAAAGAGACCCAGTACTTC
j_call: TRBJ2-5; clone_size: few; v_call: TRBV7-6; d_call: TRBD1; cdr3_aa: CASSADRGPETQYF; cdr3_nt: TGTGCCAGCAGCGCCGACAGGGGGCCGGAGACCCAGTACTTC